This TCR beta chain was recovered during a study of blood T cell repertoires in COVID-19. Turning to the study itself: There were acute and convalescent COVID-19 samples, and they came from the United States, Italy and Spain. T cells, B-cell-depleted T cells, or PBMCs provided the cDNA or gDNA that served as material.

This clone has only one observation. As handled by the study authors: Using reference gene primer amplification, nucleated cell counts were estimated. TCRdb's copy holds only in-frame clones and misses some; the assay was immunoSEQ multiplex PCR. That table furnishes V, J and clone size, whereas the DNA furnished D and trimming. The table has around 58,000 clones, around 93% seen once. Germline assignment: CDR1 SGHAT and CDR2 FQNNGV. CDR3 size: 14 residues. V shed 2 bases, J shed 11 bases, and the junction held 11 bases outside the gene matches. The origin of this receptor is a woman in her fifties or sixties with active or convalescent COVID-19. Input material: peripheral blood. The rearrangement joins TRBV11-2 to TRBJ1-1; 7 positions agree with TRBD1. CDR3 region: CASSLQGDHLGAFF. The CDR3 bases are TGTGCCAGCAGCTTACAGGGGGATCACCTGGGGGCTTTCTTT.